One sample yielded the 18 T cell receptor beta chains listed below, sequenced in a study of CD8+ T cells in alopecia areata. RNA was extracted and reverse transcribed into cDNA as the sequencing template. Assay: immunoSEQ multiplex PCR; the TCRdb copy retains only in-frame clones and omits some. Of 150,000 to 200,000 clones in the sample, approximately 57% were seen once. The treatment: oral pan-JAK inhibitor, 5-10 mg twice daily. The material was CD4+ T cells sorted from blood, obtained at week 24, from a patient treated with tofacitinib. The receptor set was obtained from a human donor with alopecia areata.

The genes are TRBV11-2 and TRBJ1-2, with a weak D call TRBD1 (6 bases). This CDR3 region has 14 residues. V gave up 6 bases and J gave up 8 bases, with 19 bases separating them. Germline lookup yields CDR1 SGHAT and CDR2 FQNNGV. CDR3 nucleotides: TGTGCCAGCAGGAGCGGCGCCGAAGACAGGGGCTACACCTTC. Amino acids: CASRSGAEDRGYTF.

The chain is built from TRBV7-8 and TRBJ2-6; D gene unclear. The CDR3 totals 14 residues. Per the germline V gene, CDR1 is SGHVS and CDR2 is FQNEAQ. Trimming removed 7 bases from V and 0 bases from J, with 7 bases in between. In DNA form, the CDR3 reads TGTGCCAGCATTGGACCCTCTGGGGCCAACGTCCTGACTTTC. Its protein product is CASIGPSGANVLTF.

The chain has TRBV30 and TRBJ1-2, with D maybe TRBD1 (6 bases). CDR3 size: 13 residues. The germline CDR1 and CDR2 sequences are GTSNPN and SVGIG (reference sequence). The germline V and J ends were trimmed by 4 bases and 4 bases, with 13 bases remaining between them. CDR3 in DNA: TGTGCCTGGATTCCAGGGGTTGGCTATGGCTACACCTTC. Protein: CAWIPGVGYGYTF.

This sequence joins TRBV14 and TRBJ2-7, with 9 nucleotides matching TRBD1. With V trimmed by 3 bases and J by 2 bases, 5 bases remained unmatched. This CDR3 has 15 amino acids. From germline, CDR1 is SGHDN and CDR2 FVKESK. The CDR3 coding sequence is TGTGCCAGCAGCCACGCAGGGACAGGGACCTACGAGCAGTACTTC. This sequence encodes CASSHAGTGTYEQYF.

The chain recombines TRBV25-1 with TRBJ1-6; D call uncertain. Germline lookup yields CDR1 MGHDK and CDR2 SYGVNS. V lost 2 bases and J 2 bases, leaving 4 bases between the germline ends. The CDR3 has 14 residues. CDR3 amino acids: CASSEQAYNSPLHF. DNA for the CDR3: TGTGCCAGCAGTGAACAGGCCTATAATTCACCCCTCCACTTT.

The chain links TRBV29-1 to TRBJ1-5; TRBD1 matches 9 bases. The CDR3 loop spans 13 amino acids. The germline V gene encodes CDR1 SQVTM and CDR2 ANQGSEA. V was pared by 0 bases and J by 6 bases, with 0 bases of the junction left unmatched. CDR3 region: CSVEEDRGQPQHF. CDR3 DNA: TGCAGCGTTGAAGAGGACAGGGGTCAGCCCCAGCATTTT.

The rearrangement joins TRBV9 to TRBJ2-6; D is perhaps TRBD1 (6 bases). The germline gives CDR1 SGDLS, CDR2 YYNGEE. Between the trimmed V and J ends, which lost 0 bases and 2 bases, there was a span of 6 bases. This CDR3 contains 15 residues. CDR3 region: CASSVAGAGANVLTF. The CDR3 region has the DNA TGTGCCAGCAGCGTAGCAGGGGCTGGGGCCAACGTCCTGACTTTC.

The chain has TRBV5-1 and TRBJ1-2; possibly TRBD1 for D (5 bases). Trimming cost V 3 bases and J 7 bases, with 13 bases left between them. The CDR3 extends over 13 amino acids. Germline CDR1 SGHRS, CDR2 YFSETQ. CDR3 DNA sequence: TGCGCCAGCAGCTCGAACTCGGGGGGTGGCTACACCTTC. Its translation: CASSSNSGGGYTF.

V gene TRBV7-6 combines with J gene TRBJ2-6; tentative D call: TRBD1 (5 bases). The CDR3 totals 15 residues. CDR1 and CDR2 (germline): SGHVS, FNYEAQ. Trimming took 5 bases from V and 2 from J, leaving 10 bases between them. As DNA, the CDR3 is TGTGCCAGCAGCCAAAGACAGACTGGGGCCAACGTCCTGACTTTC. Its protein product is CASSQRQTGANVLTF.

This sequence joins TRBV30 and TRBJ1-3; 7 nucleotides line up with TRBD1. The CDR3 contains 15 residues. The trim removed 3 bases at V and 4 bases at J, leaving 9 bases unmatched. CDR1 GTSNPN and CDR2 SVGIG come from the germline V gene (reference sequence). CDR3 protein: CAWRRFDRDGNTIYF. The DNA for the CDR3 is TGTGCCTGGAGGCGATTTGACAGGGACGGAAACACCATATATTTT.

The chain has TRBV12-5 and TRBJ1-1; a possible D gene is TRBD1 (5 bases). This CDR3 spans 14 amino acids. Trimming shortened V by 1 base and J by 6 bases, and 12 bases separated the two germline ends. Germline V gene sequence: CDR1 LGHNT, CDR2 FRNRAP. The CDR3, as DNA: TGTGCTAGTGGTTTGGCTCGGTGGGGCCCTGAAGCTTTCTTT. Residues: CASGLARWGPEAFF.

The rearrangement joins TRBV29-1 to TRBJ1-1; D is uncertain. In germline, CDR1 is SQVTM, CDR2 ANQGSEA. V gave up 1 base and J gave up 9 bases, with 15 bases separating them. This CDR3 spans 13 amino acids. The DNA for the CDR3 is TGCAGCGTTGAAGGTTCTAAAGGTGACAAAGCTTTCTTT. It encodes CSVEGSKGDKAFF.

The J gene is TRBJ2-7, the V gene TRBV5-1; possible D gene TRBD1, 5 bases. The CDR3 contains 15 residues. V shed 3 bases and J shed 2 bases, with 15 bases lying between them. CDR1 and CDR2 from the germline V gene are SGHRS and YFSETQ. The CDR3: CASSSILGQAYEQYF. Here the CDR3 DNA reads TGCGCCAGCAGCTCAATCCTCGGACAAGCCTACGAGCAGTACTTC.

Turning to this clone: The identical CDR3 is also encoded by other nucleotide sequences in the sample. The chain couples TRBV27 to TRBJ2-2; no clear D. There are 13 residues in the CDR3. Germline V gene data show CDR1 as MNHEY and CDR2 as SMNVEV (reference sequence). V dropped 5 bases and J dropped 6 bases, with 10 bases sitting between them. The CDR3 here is CASSPSRAGELFF. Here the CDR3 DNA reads TGTGCCAGCAGTCCATCCAGAGCCGGGGAGCTGTTTTTT.

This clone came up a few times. Written as DNA, the CDR3 is TGCGCCAGCAGCTCCGCGCAGTCTACAGGTATTCTCAAGGGCTACACCTTC. It encodes CASSSAQSTGILKGYTF. The genes are TRBV5-1 and TRBJ1-2, with D perhaps TRBD1 (5 bases). CDR3 length: 17 residues. Germline V lookup: CDR1 SGHRS, CDR2 YFSETQ. V gave up 3 bases and J gave up 8 bases, with 26 bases separating them.

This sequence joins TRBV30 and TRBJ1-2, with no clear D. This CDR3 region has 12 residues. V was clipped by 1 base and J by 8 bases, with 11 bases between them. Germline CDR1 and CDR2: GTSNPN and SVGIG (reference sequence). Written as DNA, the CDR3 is TGTGCCTGGAGTGAACAGATGGGCGGCTACACCTTC. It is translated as CAWSEQMGGYTF.

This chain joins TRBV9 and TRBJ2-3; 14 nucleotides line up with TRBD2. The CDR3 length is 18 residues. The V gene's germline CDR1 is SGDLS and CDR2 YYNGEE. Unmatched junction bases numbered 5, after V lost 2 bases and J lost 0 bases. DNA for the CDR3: TGTGCCAGCAGCGTCGGACTAGCGGGGGGTTCTAGCACAGATACGCAGTATTTT. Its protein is CASSVGLAGGSSTDTQYF.

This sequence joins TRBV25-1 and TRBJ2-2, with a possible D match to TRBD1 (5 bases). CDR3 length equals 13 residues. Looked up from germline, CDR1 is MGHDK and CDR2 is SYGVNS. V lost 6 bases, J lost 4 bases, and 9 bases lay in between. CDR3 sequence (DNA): TGTGCCAGCAGAGGGGTGGGCACCGGGGAGCTGTTTTTT. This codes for CASRGVGTGELFF.